This is a list of T cell receptor beta chains from one sample in a study of blood T cell repertoires in COVID-19. Some clones are missing from TCRdb's copy, which holds only in-frame ones; the method was immunoSEQ multiplex PCR. Among 40,000 to 60,000 clones listed, roughly 88% were seen once. Material: peripheral blood. Every receptor here comes from a human donor in a cohort sampled during active COVID-19. CDR3s include the opening cysteine and the closing phenylalanine or tryptophan. Each record gives: clone size, V gene, D gene, J gene, CDR3 DNA, CDR3 protein. The D gene is left open where the match is weak. Not every row has a clone size; where given, it reads once, few, many or a size class.

clone_size: .
v_call: TRBV7-9
d_call: .
j_call: TRBJ1-2
cdr3_nt: TGTGCCAGCAGCTATTACCCGGACAGCCTTAACTATGGCTACACCTTC
cdr3_aa: CASSYYPDSLNYGYTF

clone_size: once
v_call: TRBV6-6
d_call: .
j_call: TRBJ2-1
cdr3_nt: TGTGCCAGCAGTTCCGAGGGGGTAGGGCACAATGAGCAGTTCTTC
cdr3_aa: CASSSEGVGHNEQFF

clone_size: .
v_call: TRBV12-3/TRBV12-4
d_call: .
j_call: TRBJ1-2
cdr3_nt: TGTGCCAGCAGGTCCACAGTTAACTATGGCTACACCTTC
cdr3_aa: CASRSTVNYGYTF

clone_size: few
v_call: TRBV5-1
d_call: TRBD2
j_call: TRBJ2-5
cdr3_nt: TGCGCCAGTAACCGCGCGGGGGGCGAGGAGACCCAGTACTTC
cdr3_aa: CASNRAGGEETQYF

clone_size: .
v_call: TRBV19
d_call: .
j_call: TRBJ1-1
cdr3_nt: TGTGCCACTTCCATGGGGGGGCTATCCACTGAAGCTTTCTTT
cdr3_aa: CATSMGGLSTEAFF

clone_size: once
v_call: TRBV19
d_call: TRBD2
j_call: TRBJ2-1
cdr3_nt: TGTGCCAGTAGTCCCACTAGCGGCCTTAGGAATGAGCAGTTCTTC
cdr3_aa: CASSPTSGLRNEQFF

clone_size: .
v_call: TRBV5-4
d_call: TRBD2
j_call: TRBJ2-2
cdr3_nt: TGTGCCAGCAGCTTCGGGGGGGCGGGCACCGGGGAGCTGTTTTTT
cdr3_aa: CASSFGGAGTGELFF

clone_size: .
v_call: TRBV2
d_call: .
j_call: TRBJ1-5
cdr3_nt: TGTGCCAGCAAGCCGGAGGTGTGGGGCAATCAGCCCCAGCATTTT
cdr3_aa: CASKPEVWGNQPQHF

clone_size: few
v_call: TRBV11-3
d_call: TRBD2
j_call: TRBJ2-5
cdr3_nt: TGTGCCAGCAGCAAAGGACTAGCGGGAGATGAGACCCAGTACTTC
cdr3_aa: CASSKGLAGDETQYF

clone_size: .
v_call: TRBV6-6
d_call: .
j_call: TRBJ1-6
cdr3_nt: TGTGCCAGCAGTCGAAACAGGGAGTCCTATAATTCACCCCTCCACTTT
cdr3_aa: CASSRNRESYNSPLHF

clone_size: .
v_call: TRBV30
d_call: .
j_call: TRBJ2-2
cdr3_nt: TGTGCCTGGAGTGTACCGGAAACAGGGATCAACACCGGGGAGCTGTTTTTT
cdr3_aa: CAWSVPETGINTGELFF

clone_size: few
v_call: TRBV25-1
d_call: TRBD1
j_call: TRBJ1-1
cdr3_nt: TGTGCCAGCAGTCACACAGGGGCGGACACTGAAGCTTTCTTT
cdr3_aa: CASSHTGADTEAFF

clone_size: .
v_call: TRBV15
d_call: TRBD2
j_call: TRBJ2-7
cdr3_nt: TGTGCCACCAGCAGAGAGGAGGCGGGAGCCTCCTACGAGCAGTACTTC
cdr3_aa: CATSREEAGASYEQYF

clone_size: .
v_call: TRBV4-2
d_call: .
j_call: TRBJ1-4
cdr3_nt: TGTGCCAGCAGCCAAGACCCCATTGGGAGCGGGGCAACTAATGAAAAACTGTTTTTT
cdr3_aa: CASSQDPIGSGATNEKLFF

clone_size: few
v_call: TRBV4-2
d_call: TRBD2
j_call: TRBJ2-1
cdr3_nt: TGTGCCAGCAGCCAAGAAGCGGGCCTAGCGGGTTACAATGAGCAGTTCTTC
cdr3_aa: CASSQEAGLAGYNEQFF

clone_size: .
v_call: TRBV21-1
d_call: .
j_call: TRBJ2-7
cdr3_nt: TGTGCCAGCAGCAAAGAGAGTAAGCGGGAGGCACCCTACGAGCAGTACTTC
cdr3_aa: CASSKESKREAPYEQYF

clone_size: .
v_call: TRBV2
d_call: TRBD2
j_call: TRBJ2-1
cdr3_nt: TGTGCCAGCAGTGTAATGGTAGCGGGAGGAAGTGAGCAGTTCTTC
cdr3_aa: CASSVMVAGGSEQFF

clone_size: .
v_call: TRBV11-3
d_call: TRBD1
j_call: TRBJ1-2
cdr3_nt: TGTGCCAGCAGCTTAGATCGGACAGGTGGGGCCTTTGGCTACACCTTC
cdr3_aa: CASSLDRTGGAFGYTF

clone_size: medium-sized
v_call: TRBV19
d_call: TRBD1
j_call: TRBJ1-3
cdr3_nt: TGTGCCAGTAGTATGACAGGGACTGGAAACACCATATATTTT
cdr3_aa: CASSMTGTGNTIYF

clone_size: .
v_call: TRBV24-1
d_call: .
j_call: TRBJ2-5
cdr3_nt: TGTGCCACCAGTTTAGAAGGGGCCCCCGGGACCCAGTACTTC
cdr3_aa: CATSLEGAPGTQYF

clone_size: .
v_call: TRBV6-2/TRBV6-3
d_call: TRBD2
j_call: TRBJ2-2
cdr3_nt: TGTGCCAGCAGCCGGGGTAGCGGGAGCTCGAACACCGGGGAGCTGTTTTTT
cdr3_aa: CASSRGSGSSNTGELFF

clone_size: few
v_call: TRBV5-1
d_call: TRBD1
j_call: TRBJ2-7
cdr3_nt: TGCGCCAGCAGCTTGGGGTGGGACAGCTACGAGCAGTACTTC
cdr3_aa: CASSLGWDSYEQYF

clone_size: .
v_call: TRBV7-7
d_call: TRBD2
j_call: TRBJ2-5
cdr3_nt: TGTGCTAGCAGCCTCGGACTAGCGGGAGGGCCGGGAGAGACCCAGTACTTC
cdr3_aa: CASSLGLAGGPGETQYF

clone_size: .
v_call: TRBV7-2
d_call: TRBD1
j_call: TRBJ2-1
cdr3_nt: TGTGCCAGCAGCGAAACGGACAGGGTGTACAATGAGCAGTTCTTC
cdr3_aa: CASSETDRVYNEQFF

clone_size: .
v_call: TRBV11-3
d_call: TRBD2
j_call: TRBJ2-7
cdr3_nt: TGTGCCAGCAGCGGGGAGGCGGGAGTGTACGAGCAGTACTTC
cdr3_aa: CASSGEAGVYEQYF

clone_size: .
v_call: TRBV9
d_call: TRBD2
j_call: TRBJ2-1
cdr3_nt: TGTGCCAGCAGCGTCGCCCCGGGACTAGTCGACAATGAGCAGTTCTTC
cdr3_aa: CASSVAPGLVDNEQFF

clone_size: .
v_call: TRBV4-3
d_call: TRBD2
j_call: TRBJ2-1
cdr3_nt: TGCGCCAGCAGCCAAGGAAGAAGGGACTACAACAATGAGCAGTTCTTC
cdr3_aa: CASSQGRRDYNNEQFF

clone_size: .
v_call: TRBV2
d_call: TRBD2
j_call: TRBJ2-3
cdr3_nt: TGTGCCAGCAGGGATAGACTAGCGTCGACCACAGATACGCAGTATTTT
cdr3_aa: CASRDRLASTTDTQYF

clone_size: .
v_call: TRBV2
d_call: TRBD1
j_call: TRBJ1-1
cdr3_nt: TGTGCCAGCATAGGGGGCGTGAACACTGAAGCTTTCTTT
cdr3_aa: CASIGGVNTEAFF

clone_size: .
v_call: TRBV7-9
d_call: TRBD2
j_call: TRBJ2-3
cdr3_nt: TGTGCCAGCAGCTCACTAGCGGGAGGGCGCACAGATACGCAGTATTTT
cdr3_aa: CASSSLAGGRTDTQYF

clone_size: .
v_call: TRBV9
d_call: TRBD1
j_call: TRBJ1-5
cdr3_nt: TGTGCCAGCAGCGTGGGACAGGGGTCCAATCAGCCCCAGCATTTT
cdr3_aa: CASSVGQGSNQPQHF

clone_size: .
v_call: TRBV28
d_call: .
j_call: TRBJ1-1
cdr3_nt: TGTGCCAGCAAGTCTACTCCGAACACTGAAGCTTTCTTT
cdr3_aa: CASKSTPNTEAFF

clone_size: .
v_call: TRBV11-2
d_call: .
j_call: TRBJ2-7
cdr3_nt: TGTGCCAGCAGCTTAATCCAAACCTACGAGCAGTACTTC
cdr3_aa: CASSLIQTYEQYF

clone_size: .
v_call: TRBV2
d_call: TRBD1
j_call: TRBJ1-1
cdr3_nt: TGTGCCAGCAGCACTCGACAGGGGGGCGGAACTGAAGCTTTCTTT
cdr3_aa: CASSTRQGGGTEAFF

clone_size: once
v_call: TRBV9
d_call: .
j_call: TRBJ2-1
cdr3_nt: TGTGCCAGCAGCGGTAGCGTCCCCGCCTACAATGAGCAGTTCTTC
cdr3_aa: CASSGSVPAYNEQFF

clone_size: .
v_call: TRBV28
d_call: .
j_call: TRBJ1-3
cdr3_nt: TGTGCCAGCAGTAGGGGGTATGGAAACACCATATATTTT
cdr3_aa: CASSRGYGNTIYF

clone_size: .
v_call: TRBV11-3
d_call: .
j_call: TRBJ2-4
cdr3_nt: TGTGCCAGCAGCTTTTCTTGGACCTCCCCGGGGGACATTCAGTACTTC
cdr3_aa: CASSFSWTSPGDIQYF

clone_size: .
v_call: TRBV6-5
d_call: .
j_call: TRBJ1-1
cdr3_nt: TGTGCCAGCGCCCCGGGACACAACACTGAAGCTTTCTTT
cdr3_aa: CASAPGHNTEAFF

clone_size: .
v_call: TRBV12-3/TRBV12-4
d_call: .
j_call: TRBJ1-1
cdr3_nt: TGTGCCAGCAGTTTCGGGGAGAACACTGAAGCTTTCTTT
cdr3_aa: CASSFGENTEAFF

clone_size: once
v_call: TRBV19
d_call: .
j_call: TRBJ1-2
cdr3_nt: TGTGCCTGCACACCGGACAGTAGATACTATGGCTACACCTTC
cdr3_aa: CACTPDSRYYGYTF

clone_size: .
v_call: TRBV30
d_call: .
j_call: TRBJ1-1
cdr3_nt: TGTGCCTGGAGGAGGCTGAACACTGAAGCTTTCTTT
cdr3_aa: CAWRRLNTEAFF

clone_size: .
v_call: TRBV7-2
d_call: .
j_call: TRBJ1-2
cdr3_nt: TGTGCCAGCAGCTCGTCAGGTTATTTAAACTATGGCTACACCTTC
cdr3_aa: CASSSSGYLNYGYTF

clone_size: .
v_call: TRBV29-1
d_call: TRBD1
j_call: TRBJ1-3
cdr3_nt: TGCAGCTCCTGGACAGGGCCGAACACCATATATTTT
cdr3_aa: CSSWTGPNTIYF

clone_size: .
v_call: TRBV18
d_call: TRBD2
j_call: TRBJ2-7
cdr3_nt: TGTGCCAGCGCGCTAGCGGGGGAGCAGTACTTC
cdr3_aa: CASALAGEQYF

clone_size: few
v_call: TRBV6-6
d_call: .
j_call: TRBJ1-5
cdr3_nt: TGTGCCACGCAGACAGGTCCTAATCAGCCCCAGCATTTT
cdr3_aa: CATQTGPNQPQHF

clone_size: .
v_call: TRBV5-6
d_call: .
j_call: TRBJ1-1
cdr3_nt: TGTGCCAGCAGCTTGGCCGCTTGGGGGGAGAACACTGAAGCTTTCTTT
cdr3_aa: CASSLAAWGENTEAFF

clone_size: .
v_call: TRBV6-2/TRBV6-3
d_call: TRBD1
j_call: TRBJ2-5
cdr3_nt: TGTGCCAGCAGCTTCGACAGGGGAAGACAAGAGACCCAGTACTTC
cdr3_aa: CASSFDRGRQETQYF

clone_size: .
v_call: TRBV7-2
d_call: TRBD2
j_call: TRBJ2-3
cdr3_nt: TGTGCCAGCAGCTTAGAATGGTTAGCGGGAGAGAATACGCAGTATTTT
cdr3_aa: CASSLEWLAGENTQYF

clone_size: .
v_call: TRBV19
d_call: TRBD1
j_call: TRBJ2-7
cdr3_nt: TGTGCCAGCTCCGGGACAGGGGCCTACGAGCAGTACTTC
cdr3_aa: CASSGTGAYEQYF